Listed here are 5 T cell receptor beta chains from one sample, sequenced in a study of T-cell reconstitution after alpha-beta-depleted transplantation in children (dated by TCRdb to 2015 to 2016). What the treatment or condition label conveys for this sample: allogeneic hematopoietic cell transplantation with graft depleted of TCRalphabeta T cells and CD19 B cells. Libraries were constructed by PCR. The instrument given in TCRdb is Illumina HiSeq 2500. Molecular barcoding was employed in the preparation of TCR libraries, with unique molecular identifiers being used to normalize TCRbeta repertoire quantification. TCRdb itself trimmed the public reads at Q25 with fastp, ran MiXCR and retained productive beta chains. Here each entry gathers all rows of one CDR3 protein and keeps the most common genes and DNA. The sample table holds a few hundred thousand distinct CDR3 sequences, of which around 9.1% were seen once. Approximately 7.6% of the sample rests with the top ten.

The sample in question was PBMCs, obtained before TCRalphabeta/CD19-depleted stem cell transplant. The receptors here all came from a boy younger than two with acute myeloid leukemia, due to receive a stem cell transplant.

This clonotype was counted ten times or more. The chain's CDR3 is CASSAPRLAANTDTQYF. The CDR3 DNA reads TGTGCCAGCAGCGCGCCTCGACTAGCGGCTAACACAGATACGCAGTATTTT. The V gene is TRBV9, the J gene TRBJ2-3; 9 nucleotides match TRBD2. Losses at the gene ends were 3 bases for V and 2 bases for J; bases not matched to a gene: 10. The CDR3 totals 17 residues. The germline V gene has CDR1 SGDLS and CDR2 YYNGEE.

The chain has TRBV2 and TRBJ1-1; D is undetermined. The CDR3 length is 13 residues. The ends were cut back, 6 bases at V and 1 base at J, with 9 bases in the middle. Looked up from germline, CDR1 is SNHLY and CDR2 is FYNNEI. The CDR3 spells CASRNGWNTEAFF. The CDR3 bases are TGTGCCAGCAGGAATGGTTGGAACACTGAAGCTTTCTTT. The whole variable domain, filled in from reference TRBV2 and TRBJ1-1, reads EPEVTQTPSHQVTQMGQEVILRCVPISNHLYFYWYRQILGQKVEFLVSFYNNEISEKSEIFDDQFSVERPDGSNFTLKIRSTKLEDSAMYFCASRNGWNTEAFFGQGTRLTVV.

This clonotype was seen ten or more times. The chain uses TRBV5-1 and TRBJ2-7; TRBD1 matches at 10 bases. This CDR3 has 15 amino acids. The junction had 8 bases not matched to a gene; V was cut back by 5 bases and J by 3 bases. Germline V gene data show CDR1 as SGHRS and CDR2 as YFSETQ. CDR3 region: CASRRDRGEGYEQYF. Written as DNA, the CDR3 is TGCGCCAGCAGACGGGACAGGGGAGAAGGCTACGAGCAGTACTTC. The full variable domain, rest sourced from reference TRBV5-1 and TRBJ2-7, is KAGVTQTPRYLIKTRGQQVTLSCSPISGHRSVSWYQQTPGQGLQFLFEYFSETQRNKGNFPGRFSGRQFSNSRSEMNVSTLELGDSALYLCASRRDRGEGYEQYFGPGTRLTVT.

This clonotype was counted many times. The CDR3, as DNA: TGCGCCAGCAGCTTGGTAGCGGGGCCTTCAGATACGCAGTATTTT. It yields the protein CASSLVAGPSDTQYF. V gene TRBV5-1 combines with J gene TRBJ2-3; 8 bases fit TRBD2. Germline values: CDR1 SGHRS, CDR2 YFSETQ. The J segment lost 4 bases and the V segment lost 0 bases, leaving 4 bases of the junction unmatched. The CDR3 spans 15 residues. Drawing the rest from reference TRBV5-1 and TRBJ2-3, the complete variable domain is KAGVTQTPRYLIKTRGQQVTLSCSPISGHRSVSWYQQTPGQGLQFLFEYFSETQRNKGNFPGRFSGRQFSNSRSEMNVSTLELGDSALYLCASSLVAGPSDTQYFGPGTRLTVL.

This clonotype was picked up many times. The chain is built from TRBV7-2 and TRBJ2-3; D possibly corresponds to TRBD1 (7 bases). Germline V gives CDR1 SGHTA, CDR2 FQGNSA. The CDR3 runs to 16 residues. Trimming stripped 5 bases from V and 2 bases from J, with 17 bases between. CDR3 coding DNA: TGTGCCAGCAGCCCCAGACAGGGCGGGACCACAGATACGCAGTATTTT. Residues: CASSPRQGGTTDTQYF.